This T cell receptor (beta chain) appears in the sequencing data of a study of cytomegalovirus exposure and HLA in healthy donors. Clones were read by immunoSEQ multiplex PCR, and TCRdb kept only the in-frame ones, dropping some. The sample has some 190,000 clones, approximately 85% seen once. In this sample, this clone turned up once. Germline values: CDR1 MNHEY, CDR2 SMNVEV (reference sequence). The CDR3 loop spans 16 amino acids. V lost 4 bases to trimming and J lost 4 bases; unmatched junction nucleotides: 11. The clonotype comes from a woman aged 18 to 35 in good health and CMV-seronegative. The sequencing sample was made of PBMCs. V usage is TRBV27 and J usage is TRBJ2-3; TRBD1 aligns across 7 bases. The CDR3: CASSWDPTGIADTQYF. CDR3 bases: TGTGCCAGCAGTTGGGACCCGACAGGGATCGCAGATACGCAGTATTTT.